These T cell receptor beta chains were read from a single sample in a study of blood T cell repertoires in COVID-19. Libraries were prepared by immunoSEQ multiplex PCR; TCRdb keeps only in-frame clonotypes and omits some of them. The table lists about 280,000 clones, 65% to 90% of them singletons. The specimen was peripheral blood. Every receptor here comes from a woman in her sixties or seventies with COVID-19, enrolled during active disease. Each CDR3 is given with its conserved first and last residue. A D gene is named only where the DNA matches it firmly. Rows give clone size only sometimes, using once, few, many, or a class for an expanded clone.

j_gene | abundance | v_gene | d_gene | CDR3aa | CDR3nt
TRBJ1-4 | . | TRBV15 | TRBD1 | CATSRGLGTDRPTNEKLFF | TGTGCCACCAGCAGAGGGCTAGGGACAGATCGCCCAACTAATGAAAAACTGTTTTTT
TRBJ1-5 | few | TRBV27 | . | CASSFSGGNQPQHF | TGTGCCAGCAGTTTTTCGGGGGGGAATCAGCCCCAGCATTTT
TRBJ2-1 | . | TRBV12-3/TRBV12-4 | . | CASSPSGYEQFF | TGTGCCAGCAGTCCCTCAGGCTATGAGCAGTTCTTC
TRBJ2-7 | . | TRBV5-1 | TRBD1 | CASSRDREKEEQYF | TGCGCCAGCAGCAGGGACAGGGAAAAGGAAGAGCAGTACTTC
TRBJ1-6 | . | TRBV21-1 | . | CASDRGTGRFGNSPLHF | TGTGCCAGCGACCGAGGAACAGGGCGGTTTGGGAATTCACCCCTCCACTTT
TRBJ1-5 | . | TRBV3-1/TRBV3-2 | TRBD1 | CASSQDRQGRGNQPQHF | TGTGCCAGCAGCCAAGATCGACAGGGAAGGGGGAATCAGCCCCAGCATTTT
TRBJ2-5 | . | TRBV5-1 | TRBD1 | CASSFQGAGETQYF | TGCGCCAGCAGCTTCCAGGGGGCAGGAGAGACCCAGTACTTC
TRBJ2-1 | few | TRBV10-2 | . | CASRRGGVEYNEQFF | TGCGCCAGCCGCCGAGGGGGGGTCGAGTACAATGAGCAGTTCTTC
TRBJ1-2 | . | TRBV4-2 | . | CASSRGGVGTDGYTF | TGTGCCAGCAGCCGGGGAGGAGTGGGGACCGATGGCTACACCTTC
TRBJ1-1 | . | TRBV7-2 | . | CASSRQSNTEAFF | TGTGCCAGCAGTCGACAGTCGAACACTGAAGCTTTCTTT
TRBJ2-3 | once | TRBV5-1 | . | CASSPTTGSTDTQYF | TGCGCCAGCAGCCCCACTACAGGGAGCACAGATACGCAGTATTTT
TRBJ2-7 | . | TRBV7-2 | TRBD1 | CASSFGQAYYEQYF | TGTGCCAGCAGCTTCGGACAGGCCTACTACGAGCAGTACTTC
TRBJ1-2 | . | TRBV7-9 | . | CASILGGAENYGYTF | TGTGCCAGCATCCTAGGCGGCGCAGAGAACTATGGCTACACCTTC
TRBJ2-3 | . | TRBV6-5 | TRBD1 | CASSGSRQGADTQYF | TGTGCCAGCAGCGGCTCCCGACAGGGGGCAGATACGCAGTATTTT
TRBJ1-2 | . | TRBV2 | TRBD1 | CASSGTGDSGYTF | TGTGCCAGCAGTGGTACAGGGGATAGTGGCTACACCTTC
TRBJ2-5 | . | TRBV28 | TRBD1 | CASSFSDRGETQYF | TGTGCCAGCAGTTTCTCTGACAGGGGAGAGACCCAGTACTTC
TRBJ1-1 | . | TRBV5-1 | . | CASSTGQYPEAFF | TGCGCCAGCAGCACAGGACAGTATCCGGAAGCTTTCTTT
TRBJ1-6 | . | TRBV19 | . | CASSSAAWNSPLHF | TGTGCCAGTAGTTCGGCGGCCTGGAATTCACCCCTCCACTTT
TRBJ1-5 | . | TRBV27 | . | CAILPGGYQPQHF | TGTGCCATCCTTCCGGGGGGCTATCAGCCCCAGCATTTT
TRBJ1-1 | . | TRBV6-1 | . | CASSEALGGARIEAFF | TGTGCCAGCAGTGAAGCGCTCGGAGGGGCACGAATTGAAGCTTTCTTT
TRBJ2-1 | . | TRBV6-5 | . | CASSPTPLAYNEQFF | TGTGCCAGCAGCCCCACACCCCTTGCCTACAATGAGCAGTTCTTC
TRBJ2-1 | . | TRBV7-2 | . | CASSPRGGQNNEQFF | TGTGCCAGCAGCCCACGGGGGGGACAGAACAATGAGCAGTTCTTC
TRBJ1-4 | few | TRBV4-2 | TRBD1 | CASSQDGTGGEKLFF | TGTGCCAGCAGCCAAGATGGGACAGGGGGTGAAAAACTGTTTTTT
TRBJ1-2 | . | TRBV7-2 | TRBD1 | CASTRDRYSNYGYTF | TGTGCCAGCACCCGGGACAGATACTCTAACTATGGCTACACCTTC
TRBJ2-7 | . | TRBV3-1/TRBV3-2 | TRBD2 | CASSHLAGGRLEQYF | TGTGCCAGCAGCCACTTAGCGGGGGGACGACTCGAGCAGTACTTC
TRBJ2-3 | . | TRBV11-2 | TRBD2 | CASKYSGGGTDTQYF | TGTGCCAGCAAGTATAGCGGGGGGGGCACAGATACGCAGTATTTT
TRBJ1-6 | once | TRBV7-2 | . | CASSLTGPSPLHF | TGTGCCAGCAGCCTAACAGGGCCATCACCCCTCCACTTT
TRBJ1-6 | few | TRBV23-1 | . | CASSQWEASPLHF | TGCGCCAGCAGTCAATGGGAGGCGTCACCCCTCCACTTT
TRBJ2-2 | . | TRBV6-4 | . | CASSELADNTGELFF | TGTGCCAGCAGTGAGCTGGCCGATAACACCGGGGAGCTGTTTTTT
TRBJ2-3 | . | TRBV5-1 | . | CASSLDRDSDTQYF | TGCGCCAGCAGCCTTGACAGGGACTCAGATACGCAGTATTTT
TRBJ1-1 | . | TRBV30 | TRBD1 | CAWTNRDRVRTEAFF | TGTGCCTGGACCAACCGTGACAGGGTCCGGACTGAAGCTTTCTTT
TRBJ2-7 | . | TRBV7-2 | . | CASSLEAGGAYF | TGTGCCAGCAGCTTAGAAGCAGGAGGGGCGTACTTC
TRBJ2-7 | . | TRBV27 | . | CASSRGRLEQYF | TGTGCCAGCAGCCGAGGGCGGCTCGAGCAGTACTTC
TRBJ2-1 | . | TRBV11-1 | . | CASSLGWAEYNEQFF | TGTGCCAGCAGCTTAGGGTGGGCAGAGTACAATGAGCAGTTCTTC
TRBJ2-1 | . | TRBV7-3 | TRBD2 | CASSIIAGGSDEQFF | TGTGCCAGCAGCATCATAGCGGGGGGAAGCGATGAGCAGTTCTTC
TRBJ2-2 | . | TRBV7-3 | TRBD2 | CASSPTERSGDGELFF | TGTGCCAGCAGCCCCACCGAGCGTAGCGGGGATGGGGAGCTGTTTTTT
TRBJ2-1 | few | TRBV14 | TRBD2 | CASSPQWTSGGNEQFF | TGTGCCAGCAGCCCTCAATGGACTAGCGGGGGAAATGAGCAGTTCTTC
TRBJ2-5 | . | TRBV19 | TRBD2 | CASSIMSGGAIETQYF | TGTGCCAGTAGTATAATGAGCGGGGGGGCCATAGAGACCCAGTACTTC
TRBJ1-1 | once | TRBV27 | TRBD1 | CASRPTPGQGARTEAFF | TGTGCCAGCAGGCCAACCCCGGGACAGGGGGCGAGGACTGAAGCTTTCTTT
TRBJ2-3 | . | TRBV4-3 | . | CASSHQASGGADTQYF | TGCGCCAGCAGCCACCAGGCCTCGGGGGGCGCAGATACGCAGTATTTT
TRBJ2-2 | . | TRBV24-1 | . | CATSRGVIGTGELFF | TGTGCCACCAGTAGGGGCGTTATAGGGACCGGGGAGCTGTTTTTT
TRBJ1-1 | . | TRBV4-1 | TRBD1 | CASSQADRGGEAFF | TGCGCCAGCAGCCAGGCCGACAGGGGTGGTGAAGCTTTCTTT
TRBJ2-1 | . | TRBV24-1 | TRBD2 | CATSDRGTSGGNEQFF | TGTGCCACCAGTGATCGCGGGACTAGCGGGGGCAATGAGCAGTTCTTC
TRBJ2-5 | . | TRBV1 | . | CTSSQDLTGGEKETQYF | TGCACCAGCAGCCAAGATCTTACGGGGGGGGAAAAAGAGACCCAGTACTTC
TRBJ1-1 | . | TRBV27 | . | CASSLNRLTEAFF | TGTGCCAGCAGTTTAAACAGGCTCACTGAAGCTTTCTTT
TRBJ1-1 | . | TRBV24-1 | . | CATKGMDTEAFF | TGTGCCACCAAGGGGATGGACACTGAAGCTTTCTTT
TRBJ1-1 | . | TRBV10-3 | . | CAISDLGHQNTEAFF | TGTGCCATCAGTGACTTGGGACATCAGAACACTGAAGCTTTCTTT